The 10 T cell receptor beta chains given below trace back to one sample, sequenced in a study of cytomegalovirus exposure and HLA in healthy donors. In the PCR, 60 Vbeta and 13 Jbeta primers were used. Repertoires were generated with immunoSEQ multiplex PCR, while TCRdb's copy carries only in-frame clones and drops some. The repertoire holds around 170,000 clones, with roughly 82% as singletons. Sequences were obtained from PBMCs. All receptors come from a woman aged 50 to 60 in good health and CMV-seronegative.

This chain connects TRBV11-3 to TRBJ2-2; 8 nucleotides align to TRBD2. V lost 5 bases to trimming and J lost 8 bases; unmatched junction nucleotides: 16. CDR3 length: 17 residues. Germline lookup yields CDR1 SGHNT and CDR2 YENEEA. The CDR3 DNA is TGTGCCAGCAGCCCTTCCCGGTGGGCGGGAGGAACTGGGGAGCTGTTTTTT. It encodes CASSPSRWAGGTGELFF.

There are a few counts of this clone. V and J are TRBV28 and TRBJ1-1; D unresolved. The V gene's germline CDR1 is MDHEN and CDR2 SYDVKM. V lost 1 base and J lost 1, with 7 bases in between. The CDR3 has 14 amino acids. CDR3 in amino acids: CASSLSNWNTEAFF. In nucleotides, the CDR3 is TGTGCCAGCAGTTTATCAAACTGGAACACTGAAGCTTTCTTT.

The chain joins TRBV28 to TRBJ2-3, with D unresolved. The length of the CDR3 is 14 residues. V lost 3 bases and J lost 2, with 9 bases in between. Germline CDR1 is MDHEN and CDR2 is SYDVKM. The CDR3 spells CASSFDTTTDTQYF. For the CDR3, the DNA is TGTGCCAGCAGTTTTGACACGACCACAGATACGCAGTATTTT.

The rearrangement uses TRBV4-1 and TRBJ2-7, with 11 bases aligning to TRBD2. J lost 4 bases, V lost 1 base, and 3 bases had no gene match. CDR1 is MGHRA, CDR2 YSYEKL, per germline. This CDR3 spans 15 amino acids. In nucleotides, the CDR3 is TGCGCCAGCAGCCAAGGACTAGCGGGAATTTACGAGCAGTACTTC. Protein product: CASSQGLAGIYEQYF.

This sequence joins TRBV11-2 and TRBJ1-2; 8 bases fit TRBD1. The junction had 13 bases not matched to a gene; V was cut back by 2 bases and J by 8 bases. This CDR3 has 16 amino acids. Germline V gene sequence: CDR1 SGHAT, CDR2 FQNNGV. DNA for the CDR3: TGTGCCAGCAGCTTAAGGACACGGGACAGGCCGTCGGGCTACACCTTC. As protein: CASSLRTRDRPSGYTF.

This clone showed up just a few times. V usage is TRBV29-1 and J usage is TRBJ2-5; maybe TRBD1 (6 bases). The CDR3 covers 14 residues. With 6 bases removed from V and 3 bases from J, the gap between germline ends came to 17 bases. CDR1 is SQVTM and CDR2 is ANQGSEA in the germline V gene. CDR3 region: CSVQTIRQEETQYF. The CDR3 region has the DNA TGCAGCGTCCAAACCATTAGACAGGAAGAGACCCAGTACTTC.

This chain links TRBV28 with TRBJ2-7; the match to TRBD1 covers 9 bases. Trimming cost V 8 bases and J 4 bases; bases outside gene matches: 6. The CDR3 consists of 13 residues. Germline lookup yields CDR1 MDHEN and CDR2 SYDVKM. CDR3 region: CASQTGGAYEQYF. DNA of the CDR3: TGTGCCAGCCAGACAGGGGGGGCATACGAGCAGTACTTC.

The gene calls are TRBV12-2 and TRBJ2-7; TRBD2 was called by the table and not checked on the DNA. TRBV12-2 is a documented pseudogene. The CDR3 length is 17 residues. The CDR3 nucleotides read TGTGCAAGTCGCTTAGAGGGGGGGAGCGGGGAAACCTACGAGCAGTACTTC. This gives the protein CASRLEGGSGETYEQYF.

In regard to this clone: One end of the junction varies from germline; a read error may be responsible. The V and J genes are TRBV5-1 and TRBJ2-1; 10 bases match TRBD2. From germline, CDR1 is SGHRS and CDR2 YFSETQ. CDR3 length equals 15 residues. CDR3 loop: CASSLAPSSGGPYLF. The DNA of the CDR3 is TGCGCCAGCAGCTTGGCCCCTTCTAGCGGGGGACCTTACCTCTTC.

This chain uses TRBV20-1 with TRBJ1-2; D remains ambiguous. CDR3 length: 10 amino acids. V gave up 6 bases and J gave up 5 bases, with 7 bases separating them. The germline V gene encodes CDR1 DFQATT and CDR2 SNEGSKA (reference sequence). DNA for the CDR3: TGCAGTGCAGCGAATTATGGCTACACCTTC. This translates into CSAANYGYTF.